This TCR beta chain was sequenced during a study of T cells in Graves' hyperthyroidism and ophthalmopathy. Findings of the study overall: In blood, most of the thyroid clonotypes expanded above 0.001 were also present. In simple terms, a model built on 13 V-J features told ophthalmopathy apart from stable hyperthyroidism.

Regarding this clonotype: Its antigen is not known.

Newly diagnosed hyperthyroidism, duration under 2 months, in patients aged 18 to 65. Patients with uncontrolled infections, other autoimmune diseases, pregnancy or lactation were excluded. RNA transcripts yielded amplified TCR beta CDR3 regions. The HTBI primer set was used in a first-round RT-PCR of the TCR CDR3. TCRdb reprocessed the multiplex PCR reads via MiXCR and lists one record per CDR3 protein. The table includes around 430,000 distinct CDR3 sequences, 15% detected once. The sequenced material came from blood. The sequence came from a woman aged 25 to 45 with Graves' hyperthyroidism.

This CDR3 is CASSQETHYGYTF. In DNA form, the CDR3 reads TGTGCCAGCAGCCAGGAGACGCACTATGGCTACACCTTC. V gene TRBV5-4 combines with J gene TRBJ1-2, with no clear D. CDR3 length: 13 residues. V lost 4 bases and J lost 3, with 10 bases in between. Germline loops: CDR1 SGHNT, CDR2 YYREEE (reference sequence).